The 10 T cell receptor beta chains below were found in one sample sequenced in a study of T cell responses to AZD1222 COVID-19 vaccine. Measured with immunoSEQ multiplex PCR; TCRdb has only the in-frame clones, and not every one. The repertoire holds more than 140,000 clones, with around 90% as singletons. The material was peripheral blood, obtained on day 0 of AZD1222 vaccination. These receptor sequences come from an adult in good health.

In its sample, this clone was seen a few times. The chain links TRBV25-1 to TRBJ1-6; a possible D gene is TRBD1 (5 bases). With 4 bases removed from V and 0 bases from J, the gap between germline ends came to 13 bases. The CDR3 consists of 17 residues. Germline CDR1 and CDR2: MGHDK and SYGVNS. The DNA of the CDR3 is TGTGCCAGCAGTGGCAATTACAGGAGCTCCTATAATTCACCCCTCCACTTT. Translated: CASSGNYRSSYNSPLHF.

This sequence joins TRBV19 and TRBJ2-7, with 14 bases lining up with TRBD2. The CDR3 consists of 14 residues. V was clipped by 10 bases and J by 5 bases; unmatched bases: 7. Germline-derived CDR1 and CDR2 are LNHDA and SQIVND (reference sequence). The CDR3 region has the DNA TGTGCCACCCGTCCGGGACTAGCGGGAGACGAGCAGTACTTC. Translated, it gives CATRPGLAGDEQYF.

This clone occurred many times. The chain is built from TRBV6-4 and TRBJ2-1; D is unclear. The CDR3 consists of 15 residues. With 0 bases removed from V and 3 bases from J, the gap between germline ends came to 9 bases. Per the germline V gene, CDR1 is MRHNA and CDR2 is SNTAGT. CDR3 bases: TGTGCCAGCAGTGACTCAGCTGACGGCTACAATGAGCAGTTCTTC. It specifies CASSDSADGYNEQFF.

This chain links TRBV4-3 with TRBJ2-7; 8 positions agree with TRBD2. J lost 2 bases, V lost 0 bases, and 6 bases had no gene match. Germline V lookup: CDR1 LGHNA, CDR2 YSLEER. This CDR3 is built from 16 residues. The CDR3 DNA reads as TGCGCCAGCAGCCAAGATGGTACTAGCGGAGCCTACGAGCAGTACTTC. Translating it yields CASSQDGTSGAYEQYF.

The genes are TRBV6-5 and TRBJ2-7; D possibly corresponds to TRBD2 (5 bases). The CDR3 is 14 amino acids. V was shortened by 6 bases and J by 5 bases, with 17 bases between the two germline ends. Germline V gene lookup returns CDR1 MNHEY and CDR2 SVGAGI. CDR3 sequence reads: CASSGVADWDEQYF. CDR3 coding DNA: TGTGCCAGCAGCGGGGTGGCCGACTGGGACGAGCAGTACTTC.

J is TRBJ1-5 and V is TRBV27; D not resolved. V lost 0 bases, J lost 9 bases, and 9 bases lay in between. This CDR3 region has 13 residues. The germline V gene encodes CDR1 MNHEY and CDR2 SMNVEV (reference sequence). The DNA of the CDR3 is TGTGCCAGCAGTTTATCCACGGCGTTGCCCCAGCATTTT. This sequence encodes CASSLSTALPQHF.

V gene TRBV15 combines with J gene TRBJ2-2; D is ambiguous. The CDR3 consists of 14 residues. V lost 5 bases and J 6 bases, leaving 13 bases between the germline ends. The V gene's germline CDR1 is LNHNV and CDR2 YYDKDF (reference sequence). In DNA form, the CDR3 reads TGTGCCACCAGCGGGAAACTTGTACCCGGGGAGCTGTTTTTT. Translating gives CATSGKLVPGELFF.

The chain employs TRBV4-1 and TRBJ1-1; D is ambiguous. This CDR3 spans 16 amino acids. Germline CDR1 MGHRA, CDR2 YSYEKL. V gave up 4 bases and J gave up 1 base, with 16 bases separating them. CDR3 in DNA: TGCGCCAGCAGCCCCCAGAAAGGGTCAAGGAACACTGAAGCTTTCTTT. Translated, it gives CASSPQKGSRNTEAFF.

The chain is built from TRBV28 and TRBJ1-1; D unclear. The V gene lost 3 bases and the J gene lost 3 bases, with 17 bases spanning the gap. CDR1 MDHEN and CDR2 SYDVKM come from the germline V gene. This CDR3 region has 16 residues. CDR3 protein: CASSLPFQSGDTEAFF. CDR3 DNA sequence: TGTGCCAGCAGTTTGCCCTTTCAATCCGGGGACACTGAAGCTTTCTTT.

This clone was seen just once. The chain combines TRBV7-3 with TRBJ2-3, with D uncertain. The V gene lost 2 bases and the J gene lost 2 bases, with 5 bases spanning the gap. Germline V gene sequence: CDR1 SGHTA, CDR2 FQGTGA. The CDR3 is made up of 13 amino acids. CDR3: CASSLGSTDTQYF. Written as DNA, the CDR3 is TGTGCCAGCAGCTTAGGGTCCACAGATACGCAGTATTTT.